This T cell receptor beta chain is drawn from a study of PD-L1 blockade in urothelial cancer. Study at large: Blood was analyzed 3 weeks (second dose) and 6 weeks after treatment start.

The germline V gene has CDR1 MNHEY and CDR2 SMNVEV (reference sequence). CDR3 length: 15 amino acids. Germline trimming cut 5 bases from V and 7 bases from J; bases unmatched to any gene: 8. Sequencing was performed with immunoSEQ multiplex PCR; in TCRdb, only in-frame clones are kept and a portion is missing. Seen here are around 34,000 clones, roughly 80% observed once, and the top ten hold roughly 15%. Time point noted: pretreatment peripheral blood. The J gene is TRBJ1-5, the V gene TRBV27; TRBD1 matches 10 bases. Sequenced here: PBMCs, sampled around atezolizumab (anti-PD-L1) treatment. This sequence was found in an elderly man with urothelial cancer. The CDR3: CASSLRQGADQPQHF. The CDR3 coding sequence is TGTGCCAGCAGTCTTAGACAGGGGGCAGACCAGCCCCAGCATTTT.